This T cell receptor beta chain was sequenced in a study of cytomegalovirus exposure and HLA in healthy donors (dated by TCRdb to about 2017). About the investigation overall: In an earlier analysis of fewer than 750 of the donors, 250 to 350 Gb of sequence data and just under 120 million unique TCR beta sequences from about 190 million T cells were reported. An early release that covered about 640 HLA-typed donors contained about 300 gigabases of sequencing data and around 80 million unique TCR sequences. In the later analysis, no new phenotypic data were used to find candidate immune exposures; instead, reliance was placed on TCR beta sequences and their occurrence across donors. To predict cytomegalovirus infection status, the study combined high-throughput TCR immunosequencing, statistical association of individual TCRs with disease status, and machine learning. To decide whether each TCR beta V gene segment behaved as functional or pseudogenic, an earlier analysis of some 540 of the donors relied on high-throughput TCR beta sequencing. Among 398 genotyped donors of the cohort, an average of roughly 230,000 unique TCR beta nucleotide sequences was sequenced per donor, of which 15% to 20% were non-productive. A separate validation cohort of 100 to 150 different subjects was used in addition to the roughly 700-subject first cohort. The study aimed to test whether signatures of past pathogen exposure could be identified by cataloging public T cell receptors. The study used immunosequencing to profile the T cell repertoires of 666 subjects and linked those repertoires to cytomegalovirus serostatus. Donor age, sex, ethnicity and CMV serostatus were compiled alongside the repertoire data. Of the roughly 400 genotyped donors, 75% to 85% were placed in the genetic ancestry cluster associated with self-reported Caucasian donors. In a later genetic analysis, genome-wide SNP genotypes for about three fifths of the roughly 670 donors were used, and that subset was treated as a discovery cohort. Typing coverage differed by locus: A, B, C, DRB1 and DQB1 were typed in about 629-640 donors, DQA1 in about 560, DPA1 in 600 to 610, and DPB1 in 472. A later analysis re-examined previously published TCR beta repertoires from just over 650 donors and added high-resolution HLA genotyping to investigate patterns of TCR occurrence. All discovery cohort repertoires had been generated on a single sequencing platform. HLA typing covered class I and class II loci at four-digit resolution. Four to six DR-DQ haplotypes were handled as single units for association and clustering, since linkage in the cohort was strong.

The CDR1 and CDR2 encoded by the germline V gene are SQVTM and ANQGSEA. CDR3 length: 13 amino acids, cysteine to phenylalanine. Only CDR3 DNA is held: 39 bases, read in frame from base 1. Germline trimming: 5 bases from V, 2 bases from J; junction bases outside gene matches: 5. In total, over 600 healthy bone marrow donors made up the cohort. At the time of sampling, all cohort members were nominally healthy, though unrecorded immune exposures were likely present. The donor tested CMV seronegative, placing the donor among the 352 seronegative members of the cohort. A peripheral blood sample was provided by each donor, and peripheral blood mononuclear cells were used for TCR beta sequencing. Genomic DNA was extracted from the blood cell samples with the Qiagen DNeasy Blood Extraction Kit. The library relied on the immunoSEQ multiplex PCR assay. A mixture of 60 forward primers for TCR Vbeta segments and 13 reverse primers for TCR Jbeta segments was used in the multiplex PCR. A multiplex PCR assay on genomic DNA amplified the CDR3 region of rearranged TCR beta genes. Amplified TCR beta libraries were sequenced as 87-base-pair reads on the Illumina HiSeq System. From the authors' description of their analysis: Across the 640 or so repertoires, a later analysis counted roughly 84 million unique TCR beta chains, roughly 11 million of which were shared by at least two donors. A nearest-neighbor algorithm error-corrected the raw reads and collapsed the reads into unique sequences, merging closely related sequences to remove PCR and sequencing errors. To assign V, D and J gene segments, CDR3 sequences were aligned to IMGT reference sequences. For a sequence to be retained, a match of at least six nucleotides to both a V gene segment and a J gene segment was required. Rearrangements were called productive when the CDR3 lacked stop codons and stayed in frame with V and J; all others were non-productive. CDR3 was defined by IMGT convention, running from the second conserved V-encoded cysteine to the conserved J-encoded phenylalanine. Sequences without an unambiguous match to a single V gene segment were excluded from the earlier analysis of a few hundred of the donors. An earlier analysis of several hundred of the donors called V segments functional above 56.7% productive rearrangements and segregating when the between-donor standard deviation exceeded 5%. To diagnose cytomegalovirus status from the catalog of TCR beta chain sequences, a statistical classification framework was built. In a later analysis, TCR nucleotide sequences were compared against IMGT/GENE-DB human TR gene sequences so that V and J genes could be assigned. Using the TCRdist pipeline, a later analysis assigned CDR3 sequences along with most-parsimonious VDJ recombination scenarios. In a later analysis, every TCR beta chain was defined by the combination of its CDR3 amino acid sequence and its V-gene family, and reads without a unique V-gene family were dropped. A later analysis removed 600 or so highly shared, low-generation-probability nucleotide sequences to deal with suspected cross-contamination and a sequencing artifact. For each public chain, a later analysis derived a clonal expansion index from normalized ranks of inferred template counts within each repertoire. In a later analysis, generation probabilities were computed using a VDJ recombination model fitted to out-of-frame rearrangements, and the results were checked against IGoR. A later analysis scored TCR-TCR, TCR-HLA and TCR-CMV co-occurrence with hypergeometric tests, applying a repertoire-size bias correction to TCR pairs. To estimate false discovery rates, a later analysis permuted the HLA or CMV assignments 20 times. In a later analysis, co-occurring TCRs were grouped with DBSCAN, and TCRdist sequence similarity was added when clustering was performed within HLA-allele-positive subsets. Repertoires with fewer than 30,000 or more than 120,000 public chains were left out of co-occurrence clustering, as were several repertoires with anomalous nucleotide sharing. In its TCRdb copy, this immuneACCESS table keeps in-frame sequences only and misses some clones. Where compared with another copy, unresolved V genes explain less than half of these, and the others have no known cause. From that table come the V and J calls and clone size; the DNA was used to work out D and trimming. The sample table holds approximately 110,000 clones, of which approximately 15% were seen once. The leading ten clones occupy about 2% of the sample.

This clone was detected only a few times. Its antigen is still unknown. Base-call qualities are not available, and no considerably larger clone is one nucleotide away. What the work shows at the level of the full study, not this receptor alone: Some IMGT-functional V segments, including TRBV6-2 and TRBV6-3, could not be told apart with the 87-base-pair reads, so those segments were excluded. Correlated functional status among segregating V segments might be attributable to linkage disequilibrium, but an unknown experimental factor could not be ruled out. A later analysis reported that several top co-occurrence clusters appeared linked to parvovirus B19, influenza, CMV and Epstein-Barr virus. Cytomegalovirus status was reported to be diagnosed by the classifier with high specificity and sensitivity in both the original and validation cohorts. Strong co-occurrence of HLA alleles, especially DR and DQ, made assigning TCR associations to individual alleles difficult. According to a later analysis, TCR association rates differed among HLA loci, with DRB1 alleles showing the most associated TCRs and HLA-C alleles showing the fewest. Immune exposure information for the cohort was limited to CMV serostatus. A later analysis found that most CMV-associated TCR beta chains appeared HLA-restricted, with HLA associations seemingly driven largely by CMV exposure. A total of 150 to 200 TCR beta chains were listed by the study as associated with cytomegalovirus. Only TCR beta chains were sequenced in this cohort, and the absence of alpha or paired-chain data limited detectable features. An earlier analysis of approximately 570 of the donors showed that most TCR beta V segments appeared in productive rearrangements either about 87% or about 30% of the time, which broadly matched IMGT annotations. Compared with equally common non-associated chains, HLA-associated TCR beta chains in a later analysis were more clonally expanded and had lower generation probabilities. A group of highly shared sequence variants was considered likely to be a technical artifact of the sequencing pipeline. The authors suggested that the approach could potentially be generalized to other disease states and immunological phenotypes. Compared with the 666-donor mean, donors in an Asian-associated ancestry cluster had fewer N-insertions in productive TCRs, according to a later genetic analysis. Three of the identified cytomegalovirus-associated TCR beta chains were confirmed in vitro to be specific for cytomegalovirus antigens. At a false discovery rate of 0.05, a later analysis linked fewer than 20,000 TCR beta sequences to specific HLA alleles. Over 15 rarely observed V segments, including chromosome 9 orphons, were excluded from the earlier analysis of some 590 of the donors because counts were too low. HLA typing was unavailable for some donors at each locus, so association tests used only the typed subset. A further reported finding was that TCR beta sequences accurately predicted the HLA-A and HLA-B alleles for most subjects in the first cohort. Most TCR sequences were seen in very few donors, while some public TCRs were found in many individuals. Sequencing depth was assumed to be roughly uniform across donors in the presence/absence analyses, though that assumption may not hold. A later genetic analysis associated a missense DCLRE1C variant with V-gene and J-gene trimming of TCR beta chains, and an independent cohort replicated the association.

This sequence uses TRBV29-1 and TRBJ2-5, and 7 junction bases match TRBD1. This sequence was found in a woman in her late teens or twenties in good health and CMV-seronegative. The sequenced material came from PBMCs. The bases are TGCAGCGTTAGGGGGCAGGTACAAGAGACCCAGTACTTC. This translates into CSVRGQVQETQYF.